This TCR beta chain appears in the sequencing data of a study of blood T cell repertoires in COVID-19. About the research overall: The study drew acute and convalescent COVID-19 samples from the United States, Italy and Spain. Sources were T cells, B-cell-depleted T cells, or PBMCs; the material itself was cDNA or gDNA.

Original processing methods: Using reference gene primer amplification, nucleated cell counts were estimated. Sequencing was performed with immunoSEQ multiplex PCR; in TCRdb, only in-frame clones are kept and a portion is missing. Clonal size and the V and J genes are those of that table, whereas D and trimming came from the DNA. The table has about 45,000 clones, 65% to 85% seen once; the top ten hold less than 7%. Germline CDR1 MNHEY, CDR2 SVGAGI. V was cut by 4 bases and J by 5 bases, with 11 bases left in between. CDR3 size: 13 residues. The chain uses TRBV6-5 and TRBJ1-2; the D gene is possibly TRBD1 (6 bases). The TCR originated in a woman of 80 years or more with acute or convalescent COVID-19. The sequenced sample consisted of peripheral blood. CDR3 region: CASSSDRRYGYTF. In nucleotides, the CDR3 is TGTGCCAGCAGTTCGGACAGAAGATATGGCTACACCTTC.